The sequence of this T cell receptor (beta chain) was determined in a study of technical replicates of blood from a handful of donors. Profiling relied on immunoSEQ multiplex PCR, and the TCRdb table lists in-frame clones only, not all of them. The sample consists of approximately 12,000 clones, 90% to 95% of them appearing once. This TCR came from a human donor in good health. Sequencing was carried out using PBMCs.

The CDR3 sequence: CASSLEARGNTIYF. Written as DNA, the CDR3 is TGTGCCAGCAGCTTAGAAGCGAGGGGAAACACCATATATTTT. The chain couples TRBV7-2 to TRBJ1-3; no firm D call. Trimming removed 1 base from V and 4 bases from J, with 8 bases in between. Germline CDR1 and CDR2: SGHTA and FQGNSA. CDR3 length: 14 amino acids. Full variable domain (outside the CDR3, taken from reference TRBV7-2 and TRBJ1-3): GAGVSQSPSNKVTEKGKDVELRCDPISGHTALYWYRQSLGQGLEFLIYFQGNSAPDKSGLPSDRFSAERTGGSVSTLTIQRTQQEDSAVYLCASSLEARGNTIYFGEGSWLTVV.